These 12 T cell receptor beta chains originate from one sample sequenced in a study of immune evolution from preneoplasia to lung adenocarcinoma. The repertoire was sequenced with immunoSEQ multiplex PCR; TCRdb's copy has only in-frame clones and lacks some. Of about 40,000 clones listed, 65% to 75% are singletons. The specimen was FFPE invasive lung adenocarcinoma tissue. These receptors all stem from a person aged 55 to 75 with lung adenocarcinoma.

This clone was seen a few times. This chain links TRBV5-1 with TRBJ2-2; 13 bases match TRBD2. Trimming at V came to 7 bases and at J to 4 bases, leaving 4 bases not matched to a gene. Germline V gene data show CDR1 as SGHRS and CDR2 as YFSETQ. This CDR3 comprises 15 residues. The CDR3 coding sequence is TGCGCCAGCTCCTGGACTAGCGGGAGCACCGGGGAGCTGTTTTTT. It encodes CASSWTSGSTGELFF. The full variable domain, rest sourced from reference TRBV5-1 and TRBJ2-2, is KAGVTQTPRYLIKTRGQQVTLSCSPISGHRSVSWYQQTPGQGLQFLFEYFSETQRNKGNFPGRFSGRQFSNSRSEMNVSTLELGDSALYLCASSWTSGSTGELFFGEGSRLTVL.

The CDR3 bases are TGTGCCATCAGTGAGACAGGGACTGGAAACACCATATATTTT. Translation gives CAISETGTGNTIYF. The V call is TRBV10-3, the J call TRBJ1-3; the D gene is possibly TRBD1 (6 bases). Trimming took 2 bases from V and 2 from J, leaving 7 bases between them. The germline V gene has CDR1 ENHRY and CDR2 SYGVKD. This CDR3 region has 14 residues.

This chain uses TRBV6-1 with TRBJ2-1, with unresolved D. Germline lookup yields CDR1 MNHNS and CDR2 SASEGT. The CDR3 is 14 residues long. V was cut by 2 bases and J by 7 bases, with 12 bases left in between. CDR3 loop: CASSELEPQNEQFF. The CDR3 DNA is TGTGCCAGCAGTGAACTTGAACCCCAGAATGAGCAGTTCTTC.

Concerning this clone: The sample has other DNA sequences that encode this CDR3 too. The rearrangement joins TRBV6-1 to TRBJ2-1; the D is unclear. Germline values: CDR1 MNHNS, CDR2 SASEGT. CDR3 length equals 11 residues. The germline V and J ends were trimmed by 8 bases and 3 bases, with 5 bases remaining between them. CDR3 in DNA: TGTGCCAGCGGGGACTACAATGAGCAGTTCTTC. Protein: CASGDYNEQFF.

The chain employs TRBV30 and TRBJ2-7; perhaps TRBD2 as D (5 bases). The V and J ends lost 3 bases and 2 bases respectively, with 20 bases between them. CDR1 is GTSNPN and CDR2 is SVGIG in the germline V gene (reference sequence). The CDR3 length is 16 residues. CDR3 amino acids: CAWRPFGVGMTYEQYF. CDR3 bases: TGTGCCTGGAGACCGTTCGGGGTTGGGATGACCTACGAGCAGTACTTC. The variable domain in full, with the rest retrieved from reference TRBV30 and TRBJ2-7, is SQTIHQWPATLVQPVGSPLSLECTVEGTSNPNLYWYRQAAGRGLQLLFYSVGIGQISSEVPQNLSASRPQDRQFILSSKKLLLSDSGFYLCAWRPFGVGMTYEQYFGPGTRLTVT.

The chain links TRBV29-1 to TRBJ1-1, with D maybe TRBD1 (5 bases). The CDR3 totals 13 residues. CDR1 is SQVTM and CDR2 is ANQGSEA in the germline V gene. V was trimmed by 4 bases and J by 0 bases, leaving 9 bases between them. CDR3 sequence: CSVAGQVNTEAFF. In nucleotides, the CDR3 is TGCAGCGTTGCGGGGCAGGTGAACACTGAAGCTTTCTTT.

The chain employs TRBV28 and TRBJ1-3; a weak D match, TRBD1 (5 bases). CDR3 size: 15 residues. Germline V gene data show CDR1 as MDHEN and CDR2 as SYDVKM. The V end was cut by 5 bases, the J end by 2 bases, with 13 bases between. CDR3 loop: CASSAADRAGNTIYF. CDR3 nucleotides: TGTGCCAGCAGTGCTGCAGACAGAGCTGGAAACACCATATATTTT. Variable domain in full (rest from reference TRBV28 and TRBJ1-3): DVKVTQSSRYLVKRTGEKVFLECVQDMDHENMFWYRQDPGLGLRLIYFSYDVKMKEKGDIPEGYSVSREKKERFSLILESASTNQTSMYLCASSAADRAGNTIYFGEGSWLTVV.

V is TRBV2 and J is TRBJ1-5; D unclear. CDR3 size: 17 residues. Trimming cost V 2 bases and J 0 bases, with 14 bases left between them. CDR1 SNHLY and CDR2 FYNNEI come from the germline V gene. As DNA, the CDR3 is TGTGCCAGCAGTGAATATTCTTGGGGAAATAGCAATCAGCCCCAGCATTTT. This codes for CASSEYSWGNSNQPQHF.

This chain connects TRBV6-5 to TRBJ2-7, with 8 bases matching TRBD1. This CDR3 has 15 amino acids. Germline loops: CDR1 MNHEY, CDR2 SVGAGI. The V and J ends lost 3 bases and 1 base, in that order; junction bases with no gene match: 5. The CDR3 is CASSYPRQGSYEQYF. As DNA, the CDR3 is TGTGCCAGCAGTTATCCCCGACAGGGGTCCTACGAGCAGTACTTC.

This sequence joins TRBV4-1 and TRBJ2-7; tentative D call: TRBD1 (6 bases). CDR1 and CDR2 (germline): MGHRA, YSYEKL. V was shortened by 3 bases and J by 0 bases, with 12 bases between the two germline ends. This CDR3 spans 15 amino acids. The CDR3 DNA is TGCGCCAGCAGCCAGGACAGACATCGCTCCTACGAGCAGTACTTC. Amino acids: CASSQDRHRSYEQYF.

This clone appeared a few times. V gene TRBV13 combines with J gene TRBJ2-3; 10 bases are a match to TRBD2. From germline, CDR1 is PRHDT and CDR2 FYEKMQ (reference sequence). V lost 2 bases, J lost 0 bases, and 11 bases stayed unmatched. There are 19 residues in the CDR3. CDR3 sequence: CASSLLAGELVSSTDTQYF. CDR3 bases: TGTGCCAGCAGCTTACTAGCGGGAGAGCTCGTCTCTAGCACAGATACGCAGTATTTT.

The rearrangement joins TRBV4-1 to TRBJ2-1; D is undetermined. The length of the CDR3 is 17 residues. Germline CDR1 MGHRA, CDR2 YSYEKL. Trimming pared 4 bases from V and 0 bases from J, leaving 16 bases between. CDR3 amino acids: CASSPGLGRSSYNEQFF. The CDR3 nucleotides are TGCGCCAGCAGCCCAGGTCTAGGTCGAAGCTCCTACAATGAGCAGTTCTTC.